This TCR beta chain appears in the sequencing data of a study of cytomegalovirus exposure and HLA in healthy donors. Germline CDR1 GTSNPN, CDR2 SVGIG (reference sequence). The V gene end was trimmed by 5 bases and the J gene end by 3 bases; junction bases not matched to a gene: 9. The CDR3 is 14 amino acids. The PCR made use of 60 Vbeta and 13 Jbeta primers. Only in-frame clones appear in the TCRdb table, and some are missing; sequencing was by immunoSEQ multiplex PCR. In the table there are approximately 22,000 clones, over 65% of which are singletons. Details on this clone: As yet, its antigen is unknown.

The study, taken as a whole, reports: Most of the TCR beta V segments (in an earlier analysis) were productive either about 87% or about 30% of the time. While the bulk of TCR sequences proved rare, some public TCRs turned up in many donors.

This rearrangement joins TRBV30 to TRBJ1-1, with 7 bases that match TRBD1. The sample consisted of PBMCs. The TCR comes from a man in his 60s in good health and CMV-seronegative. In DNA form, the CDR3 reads TGTGCCTGGGCCCCTGACAGGGAAGACACTGAAGCTTTCTTT. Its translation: CAWAPDREDTEAFF.